This T cell receptor beta chain was identified in a study of radiotherapy plus CTLA-4 blockade in lung cancer. The method was immunoSEQ multiplex PCR; TCRdb's version includes in-frame clones alone and lacks a portion of them. The repertoire holds about 110,000 clones, roughly 77% seen once, with roughly 3.5% in the top ten. Germline V gives CDR1 MDHEN, CDR2 SYDVKM. CDR3 length equals 15 residues. V was pared by 7 bases and J by 0 bases, with 13 bases between. This TCR derives from a human donor with non-small cell lung cancer that progressed on radiotherapy plus ipilimumab. Some clones in this sample may be carry-over from other donors' samples. The rearrangement joins TRBV28 to TRBJ1-5, with D unclear. The sample was peripheral blood, taken from a patient treated with radiotherapy plus ipilimumab. In DNA, the CDR3 is TGTGCCAGCACCCCCTCCCCAGGTAGCAATCAGCCCCAGCATTTT. It codes for CASTPSPGSNQPQHF. The full variable domain, in which reference TRBV28 and TRBJ1-5 provide the parts outside the CDR3, is DVKVTQSSRYLVKRTGEKVFLECVQDMDHENMFWYRQDPGLGLRLIYFSYDVKMKEKGDIPEGYSVSREKKERFSLILESASTNQTSMYLCASTPSPGSNQPQHFGDGTRLSIL.